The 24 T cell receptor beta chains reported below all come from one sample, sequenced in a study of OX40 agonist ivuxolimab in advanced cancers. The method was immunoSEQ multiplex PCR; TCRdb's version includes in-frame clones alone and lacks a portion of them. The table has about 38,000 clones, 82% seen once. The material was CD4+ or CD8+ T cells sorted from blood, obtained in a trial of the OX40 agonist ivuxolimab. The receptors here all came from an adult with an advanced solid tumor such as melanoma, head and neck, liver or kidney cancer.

CDR3 DNA sequence: TGTGCCAGCAGCTTTGGACGGACCCAAGAGACCCAGTACTTC. Translating gives CASSFGRTQETQYF. The chain joins TRBV11-2 to TRBJ2-5; D is uncertain. Deletions cut 3 bases from V and 1 base from J, with 9 bases between. From germline, CDR1 is SGHAT and CDR2 FQNNGV. The CDR3 covers 14 residues.

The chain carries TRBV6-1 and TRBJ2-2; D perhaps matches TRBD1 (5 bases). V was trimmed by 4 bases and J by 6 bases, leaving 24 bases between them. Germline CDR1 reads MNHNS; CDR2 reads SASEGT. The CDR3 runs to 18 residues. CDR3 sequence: CASSGEKGALRVPGELFF. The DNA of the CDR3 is TGTGCCAGCAGTGGAGAAAAAGGGGCGTTGAGAGTGCCCGGGGAGCTGTTTTTT.

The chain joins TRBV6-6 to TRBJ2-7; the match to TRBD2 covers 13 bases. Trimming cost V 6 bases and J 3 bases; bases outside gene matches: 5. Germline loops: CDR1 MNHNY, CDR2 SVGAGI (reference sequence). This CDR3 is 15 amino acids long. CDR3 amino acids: CASSFGLAGVYEQYF. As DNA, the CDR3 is TGTGCCAGCAGCTTCGGACTAGCGGGGGTCTACGAGCAGTACTTC.

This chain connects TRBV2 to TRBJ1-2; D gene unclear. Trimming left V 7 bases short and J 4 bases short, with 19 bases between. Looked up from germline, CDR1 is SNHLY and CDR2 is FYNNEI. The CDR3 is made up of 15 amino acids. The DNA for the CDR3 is TGTGCCAGCAATTGGCCGGCCGGAGCTAGCTATGGCTACACCTTC. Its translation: CASNWPAGASYGYTF.

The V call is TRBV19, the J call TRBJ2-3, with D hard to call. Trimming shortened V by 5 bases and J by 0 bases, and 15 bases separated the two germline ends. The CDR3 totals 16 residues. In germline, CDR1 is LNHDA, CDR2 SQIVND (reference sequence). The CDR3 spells CASSAPRRTSTDTQYF. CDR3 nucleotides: TGTGCCAGTAGTGCCCCTCGCAGGACGAGCACAGATACGCAGTATTTT.

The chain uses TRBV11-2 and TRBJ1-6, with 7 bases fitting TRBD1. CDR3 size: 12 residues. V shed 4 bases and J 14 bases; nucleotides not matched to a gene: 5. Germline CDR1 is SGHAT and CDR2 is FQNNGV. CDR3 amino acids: CASSSGGGSLHF. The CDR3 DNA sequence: TGTGCCAGCAGCTCAGGGGGAGGATCCCTCCACTTT.

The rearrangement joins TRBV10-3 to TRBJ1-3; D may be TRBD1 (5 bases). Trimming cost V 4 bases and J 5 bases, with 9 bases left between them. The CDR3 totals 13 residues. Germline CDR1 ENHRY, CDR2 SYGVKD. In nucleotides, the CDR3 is TGTGCCATCAGTGGAGACAGCAGAAACACCATATATTTT. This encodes CAISGDSRNTIYF.

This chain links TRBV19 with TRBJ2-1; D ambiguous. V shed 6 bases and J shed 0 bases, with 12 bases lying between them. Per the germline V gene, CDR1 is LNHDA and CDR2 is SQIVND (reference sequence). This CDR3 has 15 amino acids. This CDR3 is CASSTGPYSYNEQFF. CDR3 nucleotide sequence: TGTGCCAGTAGCACCGGACCCTACTCCTACAATGAGCAGTTCTTC.

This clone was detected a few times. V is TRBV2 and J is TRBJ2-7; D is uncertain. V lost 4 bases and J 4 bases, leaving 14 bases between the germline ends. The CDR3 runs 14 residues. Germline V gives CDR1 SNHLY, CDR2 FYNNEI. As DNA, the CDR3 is TGTGCCAGCAGTGCGACCGTAGTTAGATACGAGCAGTACTTC. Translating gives CASSATVVRYEQYF.

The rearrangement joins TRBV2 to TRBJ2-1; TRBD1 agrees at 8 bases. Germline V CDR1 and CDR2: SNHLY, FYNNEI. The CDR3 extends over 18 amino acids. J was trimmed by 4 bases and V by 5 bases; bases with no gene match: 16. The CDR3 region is CASSTGPGGSLFYNEQFF. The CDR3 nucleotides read TGTGCCAGCAGTACCGGGCCAGGGGGCTCACTCTTTTACAATGAGCAGTTCTTC.

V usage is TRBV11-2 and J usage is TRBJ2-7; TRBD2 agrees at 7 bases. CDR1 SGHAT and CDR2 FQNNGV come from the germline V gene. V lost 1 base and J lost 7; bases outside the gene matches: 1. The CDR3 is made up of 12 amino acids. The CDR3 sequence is CASSLAGGEQYF. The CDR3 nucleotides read TGTGCCAGCAGCTTAGCGGGGGGAGAGCAGTACTTC.

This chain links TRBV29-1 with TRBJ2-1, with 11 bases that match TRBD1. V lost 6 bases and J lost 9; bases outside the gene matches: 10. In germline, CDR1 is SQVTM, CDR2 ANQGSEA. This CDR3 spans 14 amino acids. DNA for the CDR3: TGCAGCGTCCCGGACAGGGGGCACAAGAGTGAGCAGTTCTTC. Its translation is CSVPDRGHKSEQFF.

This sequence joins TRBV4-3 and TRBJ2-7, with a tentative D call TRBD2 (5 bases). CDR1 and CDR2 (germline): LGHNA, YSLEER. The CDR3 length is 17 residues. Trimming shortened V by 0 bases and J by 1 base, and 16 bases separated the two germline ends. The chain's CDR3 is CASSQDLQWEWSYEQYF. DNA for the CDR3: TGCGCCAGCAGCCAAGATCTTCAGTGGGAGTGGTCCTACGAGCAGTACTTC.

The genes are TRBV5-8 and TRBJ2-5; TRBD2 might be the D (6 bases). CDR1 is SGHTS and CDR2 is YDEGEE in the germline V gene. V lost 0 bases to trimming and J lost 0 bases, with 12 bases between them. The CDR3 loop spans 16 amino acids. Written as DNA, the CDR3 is TGTGCCAGCAGCTTGGGGGGACTTTTATACCAAGAGACCCAGTACTTC. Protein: CASSLGGLLYQETQYF. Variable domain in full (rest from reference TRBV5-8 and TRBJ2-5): EAGVTQSPTHLIKTRGQQATLRCSPISGHTSVYWYQQALGLGLQFLLWYDEGEERNRGNFPPRFSGRQFPNYSSELNVNALELEDSALYLCASSLGGLLYQETQYFGPGTRLLVL.

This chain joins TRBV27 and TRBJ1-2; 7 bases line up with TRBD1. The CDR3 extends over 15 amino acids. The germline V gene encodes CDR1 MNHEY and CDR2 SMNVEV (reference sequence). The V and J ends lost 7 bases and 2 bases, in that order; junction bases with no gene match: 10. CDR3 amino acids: CASTQRQGGNYGYTF. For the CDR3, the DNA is TGTGCCAGCACCCAGAGACAGGGAGGAAACTATGGCTACACCTTC.

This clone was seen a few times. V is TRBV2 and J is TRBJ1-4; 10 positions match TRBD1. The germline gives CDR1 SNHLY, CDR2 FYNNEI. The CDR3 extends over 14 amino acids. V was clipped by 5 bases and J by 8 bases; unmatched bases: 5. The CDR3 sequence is CASSSGTGVEKLFF. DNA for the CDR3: TGTGCCAGCAGTTCCGGGACAGGGGTGGAAAAACTGTTTTTT. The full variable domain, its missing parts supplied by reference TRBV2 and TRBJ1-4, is EPEVTQTPSHQVTQMGQEVILRCVPISNHLYFYWYRQILGQKVEFLVSFYNNEISEKSEIFDDQFSVERPDGSNFTLKIRSTKLEDSAMYFCASSSGTGVEKLFFGSGTQLSVL.

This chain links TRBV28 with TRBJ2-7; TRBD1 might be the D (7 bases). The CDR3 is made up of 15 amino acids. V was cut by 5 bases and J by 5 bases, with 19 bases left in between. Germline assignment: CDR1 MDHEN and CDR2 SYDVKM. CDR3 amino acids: CASSKTGRQKNEQYF. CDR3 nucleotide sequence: TGTGCCAGCAGTAAGACAGGGAGGCAAAAAAACGAGCAGTACTTC.

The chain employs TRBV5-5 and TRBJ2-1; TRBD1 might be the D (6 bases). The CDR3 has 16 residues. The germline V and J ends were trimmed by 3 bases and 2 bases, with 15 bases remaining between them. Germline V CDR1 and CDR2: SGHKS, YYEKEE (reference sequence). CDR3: CASSSRQARAYNEQFF. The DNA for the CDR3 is TGTGCCAGCAGCTCCAGACAGGCACGAGCCTACAATGAGCAGTTCTTC.

CDR3 sequence reads: CASSPRRLEGGYEQYF. DNA of the CDR3: TGTGCCAGCAGCCCCCGGCGACTAGAGGGAGGCTACGAGCAGTACTTC. The rearrangement joins TRBV7-3 to TRBJ2-7; D is perhaps TRBD2 (6 bases). With 5 bases removed from V and 3 bases from J, the gap between germline ends came to 20 bases. The V gene's germline CDR1 is SGHTA and CDR2 FQGTGA. This CDR3 comprises 16 residues. Using reference TRBV7-3 and TRBJ2-7 for the parts outside the CDR3, the full variable domain is GAGVSQTPSNKVTEKGKYVELRCDPISGHTALYWYRQSLGQGPEFLIYFQGTGAADDSGLPNDRFFAVRPEGSVSTLKIQRTERGDSAVYLCASSPRRLEGGYEQYFGPGTRLTVT.

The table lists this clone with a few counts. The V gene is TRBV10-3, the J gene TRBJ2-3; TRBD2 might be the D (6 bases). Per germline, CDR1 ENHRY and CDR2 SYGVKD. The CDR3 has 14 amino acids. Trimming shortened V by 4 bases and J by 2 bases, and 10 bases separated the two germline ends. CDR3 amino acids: CAISGGDHTDTQYF. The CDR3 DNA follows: TGTGCCATCAGTGGGGGGGACCACACAGATACGCAGTATTTT.

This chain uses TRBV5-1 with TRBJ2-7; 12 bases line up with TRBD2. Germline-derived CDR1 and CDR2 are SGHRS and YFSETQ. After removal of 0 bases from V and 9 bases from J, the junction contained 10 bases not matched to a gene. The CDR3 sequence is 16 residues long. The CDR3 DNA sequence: TGCGCCAGCAGCTTGGGGACTAGCGGGATTATTGAGGGGCAGTACTTC. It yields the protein CASSLGTSGIIEGQYF.

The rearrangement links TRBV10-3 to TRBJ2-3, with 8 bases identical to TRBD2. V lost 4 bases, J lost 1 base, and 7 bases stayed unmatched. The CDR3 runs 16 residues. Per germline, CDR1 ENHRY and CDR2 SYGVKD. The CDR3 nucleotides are TGTGCCATCAGTGGGCAAGCGGGAGTCGGCACAGATACGCAGTATTTT. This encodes CAISGQAGVGTDTQYF.

CDR3 coding DNA: TGTGCCAGCAGCGCGGATGGGGGTGGAACGCAGTATTTT. Translated: CASSADGGGTQYF. The chain has TRBV11-2 and TRBJ2-3, with D perhaps given as TRBD1 or TRBD2 (5 bases each). V was cut by 5 bases and J by 9 bases, with 15 bases left in between. The length of the CDR3 is 13 residues. Germline V gives CDR1 SGHAT, CDR2 FQNNGV.

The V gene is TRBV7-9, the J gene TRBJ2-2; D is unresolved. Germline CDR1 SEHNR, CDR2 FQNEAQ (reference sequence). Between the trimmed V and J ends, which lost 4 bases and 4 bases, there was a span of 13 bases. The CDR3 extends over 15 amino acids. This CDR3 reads CASSSYAGRTGELFF. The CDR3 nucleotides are TGTGCCAGCAGCTCATATGCTGGCCGCACCGGGGAGCTGTTTTTT.